One sample yielded the 32 T cell receptor beta chains listed below, sequenced in a study of ipilimumab plus nivolumab after autologous stem cell transplantation. Some clones are missing from TCRdb's copy, which holds only in-frame ones; the method was immunoSEQ multiplex PCR. In the table there are tens of thousands of clones, under 85% of which are singletons. The sample was PBMCs, taken in a trial of ipilimumab plus nivolumab as post-transplant consolidation. These TCRs come from a male donor with diffuse large B-cell lymphoma.

The chain recombines TRBV6-1 with TRBJ2-7, with 11 bases that match TRBD2. V dropped 1 base and J dropped 2; count of bases not matched to a gene: 7. Germline loops: CDR1 MNHNS, CDR2 SASEGT. This CDR3 has 17 residues. The DNA for the CDR3 is TGTGCCAGCAGTGAAGGGCTAGCGGGGGGCCTGACCTACGAGCAGTACTTC. Its protein is CASSEGLAGGLTYEQYF.

The chain uses TRBV5-6 and TRBJ2-7; TRBD1 matches 11 bases. V was pared by 3 bases and J by 6 bases, with 8 bases of the junction left unmatched. The germline CDR1 and CDR2 sequences are SGHDT and YYEEEE. The CDR3 has 15 amino acids. The CDR3 nucleotides read TGTGCCAGCAGCTCCGGACAGGGGGCCCTTGGCGAGCAGTACTTC. As protein: CASSSGQGALGEQYF.

The chain recombines TRBV7-9 with TRBJ2-1, with a tentative D call TRBD2 (6 bases). The CDR3 consists of 17 residues. The germline CDR1 and CDR2 sequences are SEHNR and FQNEAQ (reference sequence). The germline V and J ends were trimmed by 6 bases and 4 bases, with 22 bases remaining between them. CDR3 sequence: CASRSPLGGAPYNEQFF. The CDR3 DNA sequence: TGTGCCAGCAGGTCTCCCCTTGGCGGGGCCCCGTACAATGAGCAGTTCTTC. The complete variable domain, with remaining parts taken from reference TRBV7-9 and TRBJ2-1, reads DTGVSQNPRHKITKRGQNVTFRCDPISEHNRLYWYRQTLGQGPEFLTYFQNEAQLEKSRLLSDRFSAERPKGSFSTLEIQRTEQGDSAMYLCASRSPLGGAPYNEQFFGPGTRLTVL.

The chain couples TRBV2 to TRBJ1-5, with a tentative D call TRBD1 (6 bases). The V end was cut by 7 bases, the J end by 6 bases, with 16 bases between. The CDR3 loop spans 14 amino acids. Germline V gene sequence: CDR1 SNHLY, CDR2 FYNNEI. The CDR3 protein is CASTVQGMSQPQHF. DNA for the CDR3: TGTGCCAGCACCGTACAGGGCATGAGTCAGCCCCAGCATTTT.

The chain joins TRBV4-2 to TRBJ2-3, with a possible D match to TRBD1 (6 bases). This CDR3 spans 16 amino acids. V gave up 5 bases and J gave up 0 bases, with 15 bases separating them. Germline V gives CDR1 LGHNA, CDR2 YNFKEQ. DNA of the CDR3: TGTGCCAGCAGCAAATTAGGGGGTGGGAGCACAGATACGCAGTATTTT. This sequence encodes CASSKLGGGSTDTQYF.

The chain uses TRBV5-1 and TRBJ1-3; D not certain. The germline V gene encodes CDR1 SGHRS and CDR2 YFSETQ. The CDR3 length is 13 residues. V dropped 0 bases and J dropped 4 bases, with 5 bases sitting between them. The CDR3 region has the DNA TGCGCCAGCAGCTTGGGAGTAGGAAACACCATATATTTT. Amino acid sequence: CASSLGVGNTIYF.

This chain uses TRBV2 with TRBJ2-2; D unresolved. This CDR3 comprises 14 residues. V was cut by 7 bases and J by 8 bases, with 17 bases left in between. Per germline, CDR1 SNHLY and CDR2 FYNNEI. The CDR3 nucleotides are TGTGCCAGCACCCAAGACACCCTCGGTGGGGAGCTGTTTTTT. Translation: CASTQDTLGGELFF. Complete variable domain (other parts from reference TRBV2 and TRBJ2-2): EPEVTQTPSHQVTQMGQEVILRCVPISNHLYFYWYRQILGQKVEFLVSFYNNEISEKSEIFDDQFSVERPDGSNFTLKIRSTKLEDSAMYFCASTQDTLGGELFFGEGSRLTVL.

The rearrangement links TRBV7-8 to TRBJ2-1, with D perhaps matching TRBD2 (6 bases). Trimming took off 5 bases at V and 3 bases at J, with 14 bases between the two ends. In germline, CDR1 is SGHVS, CDR2 FQNEAQ. This CDR3 has 15 amino acids. The CDR3 sequence: CASSLMEGLYNEQFF. CDR3 DNA: TGTGCCAGCAGCCTGATGGAGGGCCTCTACAATGAGCAGTTCTTC.

The chain uses TRBV14 and TRBJ2-2; D is unresolved. CDR1 SGHDN and CDR2 FVKESK come from the germline V gene. V lost 2 bases, J lost 3 bases, and 1 base lay in between. The CDR3 totals 12 residues. In DNA form, the CDR3 reads TGTGCCAGCAGCCAACACACCGGGGAGCTGTTTTTT. This encodes CASSQHTGELFF.

The genes are TRBV6-6 and TRBJ2-3, with a weak D call TRBD2 (5 bases). This CDR3 has 15 amino acids. Trimming removed 0 bases at V and 2 bases at J, with 9 bases between. CDR1 is MNHNY, CDR2 SVGAGI, per germline (reference sequence). The CDR3, as DNA: TGTGCCAGCAGTTACTCGTCGGGGAACACAGATACGCAGTATTTT. It specifies CASSYSSGNTDTQYF.

The chain joins TRBV7-6 to TRBJ2-5, with TRBD2 matching over 7 bases. V trimming: 2 bases; J trimming: 4 bases; junction bases outside the gene matches: 4. Looked up from germline, CDR1 is SGHVS and CDR2 is FNYEAQ. The length of the CDR3 is 14 residues. Here the CDR3 reads CASSLSGEGETQYF. CDR3 in DNA: TGTGCCAGCAGCTTATCTGGGGAGGGAGAGACCCAGTACTTC.

The CDR3: CAISDKASPLHF. CDR3 sequence (DNA): TGTGCCATCAGTGACAAGGCCTCACCCCTCCACTTT. The chain links TRBV10-3 to TRBJ1-6; no reliable D call. Per germline, CDR1 ENHRY and CDR2 SYGVKD. V shed 3 bases and J shed 10 bases, with 7 bases lying between them. The CDR3 runs 12 residues.

The CDR3 here is CASSIADRRYTEAFF. In DNA form, the CDR3 reads TGTGCCAGTAGTATAGCCGACCGGAGGTACACTGAAGCTTTCTTT. The chain uses TRBV19 and TRBJ1-1; D call uncertain. Trimming shortened V by 1 base and J by 3 bases, and 12 bases separated the two germline ends. CDR3 length equals 15 residues. From germline, CDR1 is LNHDA and CDR2 SQIVND (reference sequence).

The CDR3 DNA reads TGTGCCAGCAGCTTAGCCCCAAGTCATCCCAGGAACTATGGCTACACCTTC. Encoded protein: CASSLAPSHPRNYGYTF. The chain has TRBV7-2 and TRBJ1-2, with D unresolved. Between the trimmed V and J ends, which lost 0 bases and 2 bases, there was a span of 16 bases. This CDR3 has 17 amino acids. Germline assignment: CDR1 SGHTA and CDR2 FQGNSA.

The V call is TRBV2, the J call TRBJ1-1; D may be TRBD1 (6 bases). V lost 3 bases and J 3 bases, leaving 8 bases between the germline ends. Germline V CDR1 and CDR2: SNHLY, FYNNEI. CDR3 length equals 13 residues. The CDR3 DNA sequence: TGTGCCAGCAGTGATCCAGGGGACACTGAAGCTTTCTTT. Amino acid sequence: CASSDPGDTEAFF.

This chain connects TRBV6-5 to TRBJ2-1; D may be TRBD1 or TRBD2 (6 bases each). The CDR3 runs to 14 residues. Trimming left V 7 bases short and J 5 bases short, with 15 bases between. From germline, CDR1 is MNHEY and CDR2 SVGAGI. This CDR3 reads CASTREGGNNEQFF. The CDR3 nucleotides are TGTGCCAGCACTAGGGAAGGGGGGAACAATGAGCAGTTCTTC.

The chain employs TRBV9 and TRBJ2-5; 8 bases align to TRBD2. The CDR3 contains 13 residues. Per the germline V gene, CDR1 is SGDLS and CDR2 is YYNGEE. V was clipped by 1 base and J by 8 bases; unmatched bases: 4. CDR3 sequence reads: CASSVQSGGTQYF. The CDR3 DNA follows: TGTGCCAGCAGCGTACAAAGCGGGGGAACCCAGTACTTC.

The chain recombines TRBV11-2 with TRBJ1-2; no reliable D call. CDR1 is SGHAT, CDR2 FQNNGV, per germline. The CDR3 runs to 12 residues. Trimming stripped 0 bases from V and 6 bases from J, with 5 bases between. CDR3 nucleotide sequence: TGTGCCAGCAGCTTAGATTATGATGGCTACACCTTC. It yields the protein CASSLDYDGYTF.

The chain joins TRBV5-8 to TRBJ2-5; 14 nucleotides match TRBD2. V trimming: 5 bases; J trimming: 1 base; junction bases outside the gene matches: 13. The CDR3 length is 19 residues. The germline V gene encodes CDR1 SGHTS and CDR2 YDEGEE. CDR3 region: CASRRRGGLAGDLQETQYF. CDR3 sequence (DNA): TGTGCCAGCAGAAGGCGAGGGGGACTAGCGGGGGACCTCCAAGAGACCCAGTACTTC. Complete variable domain (other parts from reference TRBV5-8 and TRBJ2-5): EAGVTQSPTHLIKTRGQQATLRCSPISGHTSVYWYQQALGLGLQFLLWYDEGEERNRGNFPPRFSGRQFPNYSSELNVNALELEDSALYLCASRRRGGLAGDLQETQYFGPGTRLLVL.

The chain joins TRBV5-5 to TRBJ1-2, with unresolved D. Germline-derived CDR1 and CDR2 are SGHKS and YYEKEE (reference sequence). Trimming cost V 0 bases and J 0 bases, with 12 bases left between them. The CDR3 spans 16 residues. The CDR3 region is CASSLVFGQTNYGYTF. Written as DNA, the CDR3 is TGTGCCAGCAGCTTGGTTTTTGGTCAGACTAACTATGGCTACACCTTC.

The chain is built from TRBV27 and TRBJ1-1; D is unresolved. V lost 8 bases and J 1 base, leaving 11 bases between the germline ends. Germline V gene lookup returns CDR1 MNHEY and CDR2 SMNVEV (reference sequence). The CDR3 contains 13 residues. The CDR3 DNA is TGTGCCAGCGGGAGTGTCGGGAACACTGAAGCTTTCTTT. Its translation: CASGSVGNTEAFF.

This clone was counted a few times. The chain carries TRBV4-1 and TRBJ1-2, with 8 bases lining up with TRBD1. After removal of 3 bases from V and 7 bases from J, the junction contained 7 bases not matched to a gene. Germline lookup yields CDR1 MGHRA and CDR2 YSYEKL. This CDR3 is built from 14 residues. The CDR3 region is CASSQDQGARGYTF. CDR3 nucleotide sequence: TGCGCCAGCAGCCAGGATCAGGGGGCGCGTGGCTACACCTTC.

This rearrangement joins TRBV2 to TRBJ1-5; D is ambiguous. CDR1 SNHLY and CDR2 FYNNEI come from the germline V gene. The CDR3 totals 11 residues. Trimming removed 6 bases at V and 4 bases at J, with 4 bases between. CDR3 protein: CASRMNQPQHF. DNA for the CDR3: TGTGCCAGCAGAATGAATCAGCCCCAGCATTTT.

The gene calls are TRBV2 and TRBJ2-1, with D perhaps TRBD2 (7 bases). Looked up from germline, CDR1 is SNHLY and CDR2 is FYNNEI. V lost 0 bases, J lost 2 bases, and 17 bases lay in between. The CDR3 is made up of 18 amino acids. The CDR3 region has the DNA TGTGCCAGCAGTGAAGCGCTTCTTCGGGGGGCTACCTACAATGAGCAGTTCTTC. Protein: CASSEALLRGATYNEQFF. The full variable domain, with the rest looked up from reference TRBV2 and TRBJ2-1, is EPEVTQTPSHQVTQMGQEVILRCVPISNHLYFYWYRQILGQKVEFLVSFYNNEISEKSEIFDDQFSVERPDGSNFTLKIRSTKLEDSAMYFCASSEALLRGATYNEQFFGPGTRLTVL.

V usage is TRBV27 and J usage is TRBJ2-3, with TRBD1 matching 7 bases. With 5 bases clipped from V and 6 bases from J, the junction kept 5 bases outside the gene matches. Looked up from germline, CDR1 is MNHEY and CDR2 is SMNVEV (reference sequence). The CDR3 contains 13 residues. The DNA for the CDR3 is TGTGCCAGCAGTGGCGACAGGGCTGATACGCAGTATTTT. Protein product: CASSGDRADTQYF.

This chain joins TRBV30 and TRBJ2-1; D may correspond to TRBD1 or TRBD2 (5 bases each). This CDR3 contains 14 residues. Germline V gene data show CDR1 as GTSNPN and CDR2 as SVGIG (reference sequence). Trimming left V 5 bases short and J 12 bases short, with 23 bases between. CDR3: CAWSKPPTGTRQFF. As DNA, the CDR3 is TGTGCCTGGTCAAAACCACCCACTGGGACCCGGCAGTTCTTC. The variable domain in full, with the rest retrieved from reference TRBV30 and TRBJ2-1, is SQTIHQWPATLVQPVGSPLSLECTVEGTSNPNLYWYRQAAGRGLQLLFYSVGIGQISSEVPQNLSASRPQDRQFILSSKKLLLSDSGFYLCAWSKPPTGTRQFFGPGTRLTVL.

This sequence joins TRBV5-1 and TRBJ2-5; tentative D call: TRBD1 (5 bases). The V end was cut by 6 bases, the J end by 0 bases, with 15 bases between. The germline V gene has CDR1 SGHRS and CDR2 YFSETQ. The CDR3 runs 15 residues. DNA of the CDR3: TGCGCCAGCAACGCTATAACAGGTTACCAAGAGACCCAGTACTTC. Amino acid sequence: CASNAITGYQETQYF.

The table lists this clone with many counts. V gene TRBV11-2 combines with J gene TRBJ2-2; tentatively, D is TRBD2 (6 bases). The CDR3 length is 14 residues. V lost 6 bases to trimming and J lost 4 bases, with 12 bases between them. In germline, CDR1 is SGHAT, CDR2 FQNNGV. CDR3 DNA sequence: TGTGCCAGCAGTCCCACCGGGAGCACCGGGGAGCTGTTTTTT. Its translation: CASSPTGSTGELFF. The full variable domain, with the rest looked up from reference TRBV11-2 and TRBJ2-2, is EAGVAQSPRYKIIEKRQSVAFWCNPISGHATLYWYQQILGQGPKLLIQFQNNGVVDDSQLPKDRFSAERLKGVDSTLKIQPAKLEDSAVYLCASSPTGSTGELFFGEGSRLTVL.

V is TRBV5-1 and J is TRBJ2-3; D unclear. Per germline, CDR1 SGHRS and CDR2 YFSETQ. The CDR3 has 12 amino acids. V was trimmed by 0 bases and J by 11 bases, leaving 10 bases between them. CDR3: CASSLADDQQYF. CDR3 in DNA: TGCGCCAGCAGCTTGGCAGACGACCAGCAGTATTTT.

Written as DNA, the CDR3 is TGTGCCAGCAGCTTCCCAGGGTCTACGCAGTATTTT. As protein: CASSFPGSTQYF. This chain links TRBV11-3 with TRBJ2-3, with D perhaps matching TRBD1 (5 bases). V lost 3 bases, J lost 8 bases, and 9 bases lay in between. CDR1 and CDR2 (germline): SGHNT, YENEEA. The CDR3 consists of 12 residues.

The chain employs TRBV2 and TRBJ2-3; TRBD2 agrees at 8 bases. The CDR3 is 14 amino acids. The J segment lost 2 bases and the V segment lost 4 bases, leaving 2 bases of the junction unmatched. CDR1 and CDR2 (germline): SNHLY, FYNNEI. CDR3 region: CASSVGGVTDTQYF. Written as DNA, the CDR3 is TGTGCCAGCAGTGTCGGGGGGGTCACAGATACGCAGTATTTT.

The chain joins TRBV6-5 to TRBJ2-5; D gene ambiguous. Looked up from germline, CDR1 is MNHEY and CDR2 is SVGAGI. The length of the CDR3 is 12 residues. V lost 8 bases to trimming and J lost 5 bases, with 12 bases between them. The CDR3 nucleotides read TGTGCCAGCCACGACACCACCGAGACCCAGTACTTC. Protein product: CASHDTTETQYF.